This TCR beta chain is from a study of T-cell reconstitution after alpha-beta-depleted transplantation in children. CDR1 is SGHVS and CDR2 is FNYEAQ in the germline V gene. The V end lost 6 bases, the J end lost 0 bases, and 11 bases lay between the germline ends. The CDR3 loop spans 14 amino acids. Molecular barcoding with unique molecular identifiers was used for the TCRbeta library. Each CDR3 protein is one row after TCRdb ran MiXCR on the PCR reads. The table lists hundreds of thousands of distinct CDR3 sequences, roughly a tenth of them singletons, with around 6% in the top ten. This clonotype turned up a few times.

The sequencing here drew on PBMCs from the stem cell graft donor, taken from the stem cell graft. This chain joins TRBV7-6 and TRBJ1-1; perhaps TRBD1 as D (5 bases). The clonotype comes from a human donor who donated a stem cell graft to a child with acute lymphoblastic leukemia. The CDR3 nucleotides are TGTGCCAGCAGAGCGAAAGGGGTGAACACTGAAGCTTTCTTT. This sequence encodes CASRAKGVNTEAFF.